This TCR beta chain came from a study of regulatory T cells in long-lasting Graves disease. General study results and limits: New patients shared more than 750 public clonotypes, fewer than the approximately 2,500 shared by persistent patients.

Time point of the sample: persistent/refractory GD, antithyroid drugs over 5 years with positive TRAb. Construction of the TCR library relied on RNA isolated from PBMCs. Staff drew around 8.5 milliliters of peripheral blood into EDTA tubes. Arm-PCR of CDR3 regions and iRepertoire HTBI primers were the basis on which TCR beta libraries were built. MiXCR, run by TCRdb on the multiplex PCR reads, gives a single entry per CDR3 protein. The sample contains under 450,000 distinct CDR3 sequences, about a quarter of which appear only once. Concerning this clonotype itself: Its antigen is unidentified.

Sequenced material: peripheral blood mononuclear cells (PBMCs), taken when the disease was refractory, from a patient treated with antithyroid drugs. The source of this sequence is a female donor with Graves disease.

The CDR3 loop reads CASSLAGTESRNTIYF. The DNA of the CDR3 is TGTGCCAGCAGCTTGGCCGGGACAGAAAGTAGGAACACCATATATTTT. V gene TRBV5-4 combines with J gene TRBJ1-3; 7 bases align to TRBD1. V lost 0 bases to trimming and J lost 7 bases; unmatched junction nucleotides: 10. CDR1 is SGHNT, CDR2 YYREEE, per germline (reference sequence). The CDR3 consists of 16 residues. The full variable domain, with the rest looked up from reference TRBV5-4 and TRBJ1-3, is ETGVTQSPTHLIKTRGQQVTLRCSSQSGHNTVSWYQQALGQGPQFIFQYYREEENGRGNFPPRFSGLQFPNYSSELNVNALELDDSALYLCASSLAGTESRNTIYFGEGSWLTVV.